Listed below are T cell receptor beta chains from one sample, sequenced in a study of T cell changes during pregnancy in multiple sclerosis. Sequencing used immunoSEQ multiplex PCR; TCRdb keeps in-frame clones, though not all of them. This table holds about 93,000 clones, roughly 92% found once. Source: peripheral blood, taken after pregnancy. These receptors all stem from a female donor with multiple sclerosis, enrolled in a pregnancy study. CDR3s include the opening cysteine and the closing phenylalanine or tryptophan. The D gene is left open where the match is weak. Only some rows state a clone size, as once, few, many or a class for expanded clones.

len	j_gene	v_gene	d_gene	abundance	CDR3nt	CDR3aa
14	TRBJ2-5	TRBV2	NA	NA	TGTGCCAGCAGGCCAGGGGTTCGGCAAGAGACCCAGTACTTC	CASRPGVRQETQYF
16	TRBJ2-2	TRBV9	NA	NA	TGTGCCAGCAGCGTAGGCGTCGGGGGAAACACCGGGGAGCTGTTTTTT	CASSVGVGGNTGELFF
13	TRBJ1-1	TRBV7-2	NA	NA	TGTGCCAGCAGCTTAGCCCAGATCACTGAAGCTTTCTTT	CASSLAQITEAFF
14	TRBJ1-2	TRBV7-2	NA	NA	TGTGCCAGCAGCTTAGATAACAGTCGAGATGGCTACACCTTC	CASSLDNSRDGYTF
16	TRBJ2-6	TRBV11-2	TRBD1	NA	TGTGCCAGCAGCCCTGCAGGGGGCTCTGGGGCCAACGTCCTGACTTTC	CASSPAGGSGANVLTF
14	TRBJ1-5	TRBV5-1	NA	NA	TGCGCCAGCAGCGTAGGACAACCAGATCAGCCCCAGCATTTT	CASSVGQPDQPQHF
14	TRBJ1-1	TRBV9	NA	NA	TGTGCCAGCAGCGTGTCGGACAGGAACACTGAAGCTTTCTTT	CASSVSDRNTEAFF
16	TRBJ1-6	TRBV9	NA	NA	TGTGCCAGCAGCGTAGGCGGGAGCTCCTATAATTCACCCCTCCACTTT	CASSVGGSSYNSPLHF
15	TRBJ1-2	TRBV7-9	TRBD1	NA	TGTGCCAGCAGCTTAGTCGGACAGGGGGCCGATGGCTACACCTTC	CASSLVGQGADGYTF
16	TRBJ1-4	TRBV5-6	TRBD1	NA	TGTGCCAGCAGCCGGGGATGGACAGGGGAGAATGAAAAACTGTTTTTT	CASSRGWTGENEKLFF
15	TRBJ1-2	TRBV5-1	NA	many	TGCGCCAGCAGCTTGATTACCGCACAACACTATGGCTACACCTTC	CASSLITAQHYGYTF
18	TRBJ2-2	TRBV4-2	TRBD2	NA	TGTGCCAGCAGCCCCATCTGGACTAGCGGGAGGGACACCGGGGAGCTGTTTTTT	CASSPIWTSGRDTGELFF
14	TRBJ1-1	TRBV6-5	TRBD1	once	TGTGCCAGCAGTTACGGGGGACAGGGGGCGGGAGCTTTCTTT	CASSYGGQGAGAFF
15	TRBJ2-7	TRBV27	TRBD1	NA	TGTGCCAGCAGAGAGGGACAGGGAAACTTCTACGAGCAGTACTTC	CASREGQGNFYEQYF
15	TRBJ1-2	TRBV7-9	TRBD1	NA	TGTGCCAGCAGCTTTTCCGCGACAGGGGCCAATGGCTACACCTTC	CASSFSATGANGYTF
15	TRBJ1-5	TRBV5-5	NA	NA	TGTGCCAGCAGCTTGGCCGGCAGGGACAATCAGCCCCAGCATTTT	CASSLAGRDNQPQHF
15	TRBJ1-1	TRBV5-5	TRBD1	NA	TGTGCCAGCAGCTTGACCCTAACAGGGGAAACTGAAGCTTTCTTT	CASSLTLTGETEAFF
14	TRBJ2-1	TRBV30	NA	NA	TGTGCCTGGAACTCGTACACTTCGGGAGCGGAGCAGTTCTTC	CAWNSYTSGAEQFF
14	TRBJ1-1	TRBV7-3	TRBD1	NA	TGTGCCAGCGGATCCGGGACAGGCGGAACTGAAGCTTTCTTT	CASGSGTGGTEAFF
11	TRBJ1-1	TRBV30	NA	NA	TGTGCCTGGGACATGAACACTGAAGCTTTCTTT	CAWDMNTEAFF
14	TRBJ1-2	TRBV9	TRBD1	NA	TGTGCCAGCAGCGTAGAAGGACAGGGCTACGGCTACACCTTC	CASSVEGQGYGYTF
16	TRBJ2-5	TRBV7-7	TRBD2	NA	TGTGCCAGCAGCCAAGGACTAGCGGGGAAGTCAGAGACCCAGTACTTC	CASSQGLAGKSETQYF
14	TRBJ2-4	TRBV6-1	NA	NA	TGTGCCAGCACTGGGGCCAATGCCAAAAACATTCAGTACTTC	CASTGANAKNIQYF
14	TRBJ1-2	TRBV18	NA	few	TGTGCCAGCTCACCCCGGGACATACGAACCGGCTACACCTTC	CASSPRDIRTGYTF
14	TRBJ2-4	TRBV11-2	NA	NA	TGTGCCAGCAGCTACAGCTTAGCCAAAAACATTCAGTACTTC	CASSYSLAKNIQYF
12	TRBJ1-2	TRBV28	NA	NA	TGTGCCAGCTCTCGGGGTGACTATGGCTACACCTTC	CASSRGDYGYTF
14	TRBJ2-7	TRBV27	NA	NA	TGTGCCAGCAGAACGCAAGAGAGCTGGTACGAGCAGTACTTC	CASRTQESWYEQYF